A selection of T cell receptor beta chains follows, all from one sample in a study of blood T cells in healthy people across ages. MiXCR, run by TCRdb on the 5' RACE reads, gives a single entry per CDR3 protein. The repertoire has roughly 1,500,000 distinct CDR3 sequences, approximately 38% of them found once; the top ten carry roughly 7.7%. The sequenced sample was blood. The receptor source for this set is a woman younger than 30 in good health. CDR3s include the opening cysteine and the closing phenylalanine or tryptophan. A D gene is named only where the DNA matches it firmly. Size values are once, few and many counts, or a class for expanded clones, and some rows have none.

d_call: TRBD1
clone_size: .
j_call: TRBJ2-3
v_call: TRBV14
cdr3_length: 16
cdr3_nt: TGTGCCAGCAGCCAAGCCGGGACAGGGACCACAGATACGCAGTATTTT
cdr3_aa: CASSQAGTGTTDTQYF

d_call: .
clone_size: .
j_call: TRBJ1-6
v_call: TRBV28
cdr3_length: 16
cdr3_nt: TGTGCCAGCACCCAAGCGGGGGGCTTTTATAATTCACCCCTCCACTTT
cdr3_aa: CASTQAGGFYNSPLHF

d_call: TRBD1
clone_size: .
j_call: TRBJ1-2
v_call: TRBV7-2
cdr3_length: 16
cdr3_nt: TGTGCCAGCAGCCGAAGCTTACAGGGGGCGGCCTATGGCTACACCTTC
cdr3_aa: CASSRSLQGAAYGYTF

d_call: TRBD1
clone_size: .
j_call: TRBJ1-4
v_call: TRBV2
cdr3_length: 14
cdr3_nt: TGTGCCAGCAGTGCGGACAGGGGCAATGAAAAACTGTTTTTT
cdr3_aa: CASSADRGNEKLFF

d_call: .
clone_size: .
j_call: TRBJ2-4
v_call: TRBV10-3
cdr3_length: 13
cdr3_nt: TGTGCCATCTCTTGGACAGAGGCGGACATTCAGTACTTC
cdr3_aa: CAISWTEADIQYF

d_call: .
clone_size: .
j_call: TRBJ2-7
v_call: TRBV2
cdr3_length: 11
cdr3_nt: TGTGCCACCGGGCGGGCGAATGAGCAGTACTTC
cdr3_aa: CATGRANEQYF

d_call: TRBD2
clone_size: many
j_call: TRBJ2-7
v_call: TRBV7-9
cdr3_length: 14
cdr3_nt: TGTGCCAGCAGCTCCCCGGGACTAACCTACGAGCAGTACTTC
cdr3_aa: CASSSPGLTYEQYF

d_call: .
clone_size: .
j_call: TRBJ1-1
v_call: TRBV29-1
cdr3_length: 14
cdr3_nt: TGCAGCGTTGAACTGAGCCAGTGCAACACTGAAGCTTTCTTT
cdr3_aa: CSVELSQCNTEAFF

d_call: .
clone_size: .
j_call: TRBJ2-2
v_call: TRBV6-5
cdr3_length: 14
cdr3_nt: TGTGCCAGCAGTACCGACTTATACGGCGGGGAGCTGTTTTTT
cdr3_aa: CASSTDLYGGELFF

d_call: .
clone_size: .
j_call: TRBJ2-1
v_call: TRBV6-5
cdr3_length: 16
cdr3_nt: TGTGCCAGCAGTTACTCGAAACTAGCTGGTTACAATGAGCAGTTCTTC
cdr3_aa: CASSYSKLAGYNEQFF

d_call: TRBD2
clone_size: .
j_call: TRBJ2-1
v_call: TRBV3-1
cdr3_length: 16
cdr3_nt: TGTGCCAGCAGCCAAAGAGTACTAGCGGCATACAATGAGCAGTTCTTC
cdr3_aa: CASSQRVLAAYNEQFF

d_call: .
clone_size: .
j_call: TRBJ2-3
v_call: TRBV6-5
cdr3_length: 13
cdr3_nt: TGTGCCAGCCAGGCGGTTAGCACAGATACGCAGTATTTT
cdr3_aa: CASQAVSTDTQYF

d_call: TRBD2
clone_size: .
j_call: TRBJ2-1
v_call: TRBV7-9
cdr3_length: 15
cdr3_nt: TGTGCCAGCTCCGGACTAGCGGGAGGAATGGGTGAGCAGTTCTTC
cdr3_aa: CASSGLAGGMGEQFF

d_call: TRBD2
clone_size: few
j_call: TRBJ2-7
v_call: TRBV20-1
cdr3_length: 15
cdr3_nt: TGCAGTGCTAGAGCGGGACTAGCGACGATCAGCGAGCAGTACTTC
cdr3_aa: CSARAGLATISEQYF

d_call: .
clone_size: few
j_call: TRBJ2-7
v_call: TRBV2
cdr3_length: 15
cdr3_nt: TGTGCCAGCAGTGAAGCGCTTGCAGGAGGCTACGAGCAGTACTTC
cdr3_aa: CASSEALAGGYEQYF

d_call: TRBD2
clone_size: few
j_call: TRBJ2-3
v_call: TRBV5-1
cdr3_length: 16
cdr3_nt: TGCGCCAGCAGCCTGCTGGCTAGCGGTTGGGGGGATACGCAGTATTTT
cdr3_aa: CASSLLASGWGDTQYF

d_call: TRBD1
clone_size: once
j_call: TRBJ1-2
v_call: TRBV29-1
cdr3_length: 13
cdr3_nt: TGCAGCGCTCCCAGTGGGGGACAGGGGGGTCCCACCTTC
cdr3_aa: CSAPSGGQGGPTF

d_call: .
clone_size: .
j_call: TRBJ1-3
v_call: TRBV3-1
cdr3_length: 14
cdr3_nt: TGTGCCAGCAGCCAGAGGGGAGCTGGAAACACCATATATTTT
cdr3_aa: CASSQRGAGNTIYF

d_call: .
clone_size: few
j_call: TRBJ1-1
v_call: TRBV10-3
cdr3_length: 13
cdr3_nt: TGTGCCATCAGTGAATCAGGTGACACTGAAGCTTTCTTT
cdr3_aa: CAISESGDTEAFF

d_call: .
clone_size: .
j_call: TRBJ1-1
v_call: TRBV20-1
cdr3_length: 14
cdr3_nt: TGCAGTGCTAGAGTGGGGGCAGGGAACACTGAAGCTTTCTTT
cdr3_aa: CSARVGAGNTEAFF

d_call: .
clone_size: .
j_call: TRBJ1-1
v_call: TRBV9
cdr3_length: 14
cdr3_nt: TGTGCCAGCAGCCTTGGGTGGGGGGGCCCTGAAGCTTTCTTT
cdr3_aa: CASSLGWGGPEAFF

d_call: TRBD1
clone_size: .
j_call: TRBJ2-2
v_call: TRBV7-9
cdr3_length: 14
cdr3_nt: TGTGCCAGCATCGAGACAGGGAGCACCGGGGAGCTGTTTTTT
cdr3_aa: CASIETGSTGELFF

d_call: TRBD1
clone_size: .
j_call: TRBJ2-7
v_call: TRBV12-3/TRBV12-4
cdr3_length: 13
cdr3_nt: TGTGCCAGCAGTTTCAGGACAGGTCATGAGCAGTACTTC
cdr3_aa: CASSFRTGHEQYF

d_call: .
clone_size: few
j_call: TRBJ1-6
v_call: TRBV2
cdr3_length: 15
cdr3_nt: TGTGCCAGCAGGGCGGGAAGCTGGAATAATTCACCCCTCCACTTT
cdr3_aa: CASRAGSWNNSPLHF

d_call: .
clone_size: .
j_call: TRBJ2-1
v_call: TRBV28
cdr3_length: 14
cdr3_nt: TGTGCCAGCAGTTTGTGGCGCGTGTACAATGAGCAGTTCTTC
cdr3_aa: CASSLWRVYNEQFF

d_call: .
clone_size: .
j_call: TRBJ2-3
v_call: TRBV20-1
cdr3_length: 12
cdr3_nt: TGCAGTGCTAGAGATTTCCTGGATACGCAGTATTTT
cdr3_aa: CSARDFLDTQYF

d_call: TRBD1
clone_size: .
j_call: TRBJ2-4
v_call: TRBV27
cdr3_length: 17
cdr3_nt: TGTGCCAGCAGTTTGGGCCAGGGGGCCGTGGCCAAAAACATTCAGTACTTC
cdr3_aa: CASSLGQGAVAKNIQYF

d_call: .
clone_size: .
j_call: TRBJ2-7
v_call: TRBV20-1
cdr3_length: 13
cdr3_nt: TGCAGTGCAGACAATAGAGAATCCTACGAGCAGTACTTC
cdr3_aa: CSADNRESYEQYF

d_call: TRBD1
clone_size: .
j_call: TRBJ1-4
v_call: TRBV5-1
cdr3_length: 16
cdr3_nt: TGCGCCAGCAGCCCGGGACAGGGGTGGAATAATGAAAAACTGTTTTTT
cdr3_aa: CASSPGQGWNNEKLFF

d_call: .
clone_size: few
j_call: TRBJ2-5
v_call: TRBV10-3
cdr3_length: 13
cdr3_nt: TGTGCCATCAGTGAGTCTAAGGCAGAGACCCAGTACTTC
cdr3_aa: CAISESKAETQYF

d_call: .
clone_size: .
j_call: TRBJ2-7
v_call: TRBV5-1
cdr3_length: 14
cdr3_nt: TGCGCCAGCAGCTCCCTGGTCAGAGGAAATGAGCAGTACTTC
cdr3_aa: CASSSLVRGNEQYF

d_call: TRBD1
clone_size: .
j_call: TRBJ2-7
v_call: TRBV5-1
cdr3_length: 15
cdr3_nt: TGCGCCAGCAGCTCGGACAGGGTAGACCATTACGAGCAGTACTTC
cdr3_aa: CASSSDRVDHYEQYF

d_call: TRBD2
clone_size: .
j_call: TRBJ2-7
v_call: TRBV11-2
cdr3_length: 16
cdr3_nt: TGTGCCAGCAGTCGGACTAGCGGGGGCCTTTCCTACGAGCAGTACTTC
cdr3_aa: CASSRTSGGLSYEQYF

d_call: TRBD2
clone_size: .
j_call: TRBJ2-1
v_call: TRBV12-3/TRBV12-4
cdr3_length: 15
cdr3_nt: TGTGCCAGCAGTTCCAAGCGGGAGGTATACAATGAGCAGTTCTTC
cdr3_aa: CASSSKREVYNEQFF

d_call: TRBD1
clone_size: many
j_call: TRBJ2-3
v_call: TRBV7-8
cdr3_length: 15
cdr3_nt: TGTGCCAGCAGCCCCCGGGACAGGGTCCCAGATACGCAGTATTTT
cdr3_aa: CASSPRDRVPDTQYF

d_call: .
clone_size: .
j_call: TRBJ2-3
v_call: TRBV28
cdr3_length: 16
cdr3_nt: TGTGCCAGCCCTTCCCGGGACTCCTCTAGCACAGATACGCAGTATTTT
cdr3_aa: CASPSRDSSSTDTQYF

d_call: TRBD1
clone_size: .
j_call: TRBJ2-3
v_call: TRBV7-2
cdr3_length: 17
cdr3_nt: TGTGCCAGCAGCTCGCCATTACGGGACAGGGTAGGGCATACGCAGTATTTT
cdr3_aa: CASSSPLRDRVGHTQYF

d_call: TRBD2
clone_size: few
j_call: TRBJ2-1
v_call: TRBV27
cdr3_length: 14
cdr3_nt: TGTGCCAGCGGGAGGGAGGACACCTACAATGAGCAGTTCTTC
cdr3_aa: CASGREDTYNEQFF

d_call: .
clone_size: .
j_call: TRBJ1-5
v_call: TRBV29-1
cdr3_length: 13
cdr3_nt: TGCAGCGTTGATGGGGGGCACGGTCAGCCCCAGCATTTT
cdr3_aa: CSVDGGHGQPQHF

d_call: TRBD1
clone_size: few
j_call: TRBJ2-5
v_call: TRBV4-1
cdr3_length: 16
cdr3_nt: TGCGCCAGCAGCCAAGATGGGACAGGGGATCAAGAGACCCAGTACTTC
cdr3_aa: CASSQDGTGDQETQYF

d_call: .
clone_size: few
j_call: TRBJ1-1
v_call: TRBV29-1
cdr3_length: 15
cdr3_nt: TGCAGCGTTTACCGACCGGACCGCGGAGTTGGGGAAGCTTTCTTT
cdr3_aa: CSVYRPDRGVGEAFF

d_call: TRBD1
clone_size: .
j_call: TRBJ1-2
v_call: TRBV2
cdr3_length: 15
cdr3_nt: TGTGCCAGCAGTTACGACCGGGACAGGGTTGGCGGCTACACCTTC
cdr3_aa: CASSYDRDRVGGYTF

d_call: .
clone_size: few
j_call: TRBJ1-2
v_call: TRBV12-3/TRBV12-4
cdr3_length: 14
cdr3_nt: TGTGCCAGCAGCCCAGGGTCCGTTAACTATGGCTACACCTTC
cdr3_aa: CASSPGSVNYGYTF

d_call: TRBD2
clone_size: few
j_call: TRBJ2-3
v_call: TRBV7-9
cdr3_length: 16
cdr3_nt: TGTGCCAGCAGCTTCGGGGAGGGAGAAGTTACAGATACGCAGTATTTT
cdr3_aa: CASSFGEGEVTDTQYF

d_call: TRBD2
clone_size: few
j_call: TRBJ2-3
v_call: TRBV7-2
cdr3_length: 16
cdr3_nt: TGTGCCAGCAGCCAGGGGACTAGCGGGCAAACAGATACGCAGTATTTT
cdr3_aa: CASSQGTSGQTDTQYF

d_call: .
clone_size: .
j_call: TRBJ2-5
v_call: TRBV7-9
cdr3_length: 15
cdr3_nt: TGTGCCAGCAGCTTTCCGACAGTGACCTGGGAGACCCAGTACTTC
cdr3_aa: CASSFPTVTWETQYF

d_call: .
clone_size: .
j_call: TRBJ1-1
v_call: TRBV6-2/TRBV6-3
cdr3_length: 15
cdr3_nt: TGTGCCAGCAGACTTCCGCGGCATTTGAACACTGAAGCTTTCTTT
cdr3_aa: CASRLPRHLNTEAFF

d_call: TRBD2
clone_size: .
j_call: TRBJ2-5
v_call: TRBV13
cdr3_length: 14
cdr3_nt: TGTGCCAGCAGCTCCGGACTAGCGGGGTGGGAGCAGTACTTC
cdr3_aa: CASSSGLAGWEQYF

d_call: .
clone_size: .
j_call: TRBJ2-7
v_call: TRBV5-1
cdr3_length: 14
cdr3_nt: TGCGCCAGCAGCCCCCACAGAATCTCCTACGAGCAGTACTTC
cdr3_aa: CASSPHRISYEQYF

d_call: .
clone_size: .
j_call: TRBJ2-1
v_call: TRBV3-1
cdr3_length: 15
cdr3_nt: TGTGCCAGCAGCCACAGTAGGGAGAGTTACAATGAGCAGTTCTTC
cdr3_aa: CASSHSRESYNEQFF

d_call: .
clone_size: once
j_call: TRBJ1-2
v_call: TRBV14
cdr3_length: 14
cdr3_nt: TGTGCCAGCAACCAACTCGCGGTTAACTATGGCTACACCTTC
cdr3_aa: CASNQLAVNYGYTF